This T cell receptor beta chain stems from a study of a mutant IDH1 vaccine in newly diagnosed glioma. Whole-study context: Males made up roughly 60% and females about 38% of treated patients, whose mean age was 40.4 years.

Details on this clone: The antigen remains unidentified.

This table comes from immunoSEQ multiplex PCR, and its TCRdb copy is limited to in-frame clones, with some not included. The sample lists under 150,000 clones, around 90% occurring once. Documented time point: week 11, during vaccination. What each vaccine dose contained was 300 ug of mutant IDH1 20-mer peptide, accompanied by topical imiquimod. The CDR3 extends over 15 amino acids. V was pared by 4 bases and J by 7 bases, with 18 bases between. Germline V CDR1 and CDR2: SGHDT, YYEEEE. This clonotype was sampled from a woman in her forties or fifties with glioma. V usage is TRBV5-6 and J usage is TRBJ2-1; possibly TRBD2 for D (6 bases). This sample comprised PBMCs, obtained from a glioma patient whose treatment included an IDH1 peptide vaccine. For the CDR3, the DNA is TGTGCCAGCAGCCGGCCGGCGGGGATGTTTAATGAGCAGTTCTTC. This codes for CASSRPAGMFNEQFF.